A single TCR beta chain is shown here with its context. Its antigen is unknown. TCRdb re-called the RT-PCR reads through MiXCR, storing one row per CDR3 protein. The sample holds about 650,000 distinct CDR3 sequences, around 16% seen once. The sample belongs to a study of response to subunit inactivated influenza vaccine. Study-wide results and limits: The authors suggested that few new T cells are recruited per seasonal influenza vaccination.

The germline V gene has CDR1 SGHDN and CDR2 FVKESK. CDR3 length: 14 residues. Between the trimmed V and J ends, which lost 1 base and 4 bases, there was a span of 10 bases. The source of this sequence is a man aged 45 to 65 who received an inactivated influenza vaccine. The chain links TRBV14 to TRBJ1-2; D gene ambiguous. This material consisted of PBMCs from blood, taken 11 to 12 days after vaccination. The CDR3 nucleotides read TGTGCCAGCAGCCAAGGTCTGGGATCCTATGGCTACACCTTC. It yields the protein CASSQGLGSYGYTF.